Listed below are T cell receptor beta chains from one sample, sequenced in a study of cytomegalovirus exposure and HLA in healthy donors. Using immunoSEQ multiplex PCR, the repertoire was profiled, and TCRdb retains in-frame clones only, with some absent. Recorded for this sample: around 100,000 clones. The sequencing input was PBMCs. These receptors came from a man between 45 and 60 years old in good health and CMV-seronegative. The CDR3 runs from the conserved cysteine through the conserved F or W. D genes are given only for firm matches.

J: TRBJ1-1; V: TRBV9; D: NA; CDR3: CASSVASGVNTEAFF; DNA: TGTGCCAGCAGCGTGGCCTCGGGGGTCAACACTGAAGCTTTCTTT
J: TRBJ2-1; V: TRBV6-5; D: NA; CDR3: CASSYSSGVSYNEQFF; DNA: TGTGCCAGCAGTTACTCGTCGGGAGTTTCCTACAATGAGCAGTTCTTC
J: TRBJ2-3; V: TRBV19; D: NA; CDR3: CASSSGGRSADTQYF; DNA: TGTGCCAGTAGTTCTGGGGGCCGAAGTGCAGATACGCAGTATTTT
J: TRBJ1-2; V: TRBV4-3; D: TRBD1; CDR3: CASSQDRVWVGGYTF; DNA: TGCGCCAGCAGCCAGGACAGGGTTTGGGTCGGGGGCTACACCTTC
J: TRBJ2-7; V: TRBV10-3; D: TRBD2; CDR3: CAISEGRVMHF; DNA: TGTGCCATCAGTGAGGGGAGGGTAATGCACTTC
J: TRBJ2-2; V: TRBV5-1; D: TRBD1; CDR3: CASIEGQRNTGELFF; DNA: TGCGCCAGCATAGAGGGACAGAGGAACACCGGGGAGCTGTTTTTT
J: TRBJ2-2; V: TRBV5-4; D: TRBD1; CDR3: CASSSRDRGTTGELFF; DNA: TGTGCCAGCAGCTCGCGGGACAGGGGGACAACCGGGGAGCTGTTTTTT
J: TRBJ1-4; V: TRBV4-3; D: TRBD1; CDR3: CASSQKTGQGWEKLFF; DNA: TGCGCCAGCAGCCAAAAGACGGGACAGGGGTGGGAAAAACTGTTTTTT
J: TRBJ1-1; V: TRBV9; D: TRBD1; CDR3: CASSAGQGLWPEAFF; DNA: TGTGCCAGCAGCGCCGGACAGGGTTTGTGGCCTGAAGCTTTCTTT
J: TRBJ2-3; V: TRBV4-1; D: NA; CDR3: CASSQAQGITDTQYF; DNA: TGCGCCAGCAGCCAAGCCCAGGGGATCACAGATACGCAGTATTTT
J: TRBJ2-7; V: TRBV7-8; D: TRBD2; CDR3: CASSWGLAGTYEQYF; DNA: TGTGCCAGCAGCTGGGGACTAGCGGGAACCTACGAGCAGTACTTC
J: TRBJ1-5; V: TRBV4-3; D: NA; CDR3: CASSQEVQSPRHF; DNA: TGCGCCAGCAGCCAAGAAGTACAGTCCCCCCGGCATTTT
J: TRBJ1-4; V: TRBV27; D: NA; CDR3: CASTFMGQGSEKLFF; DNA: TGTGCCAGCACCTTCATGGGGCAGGGCAGTGAAAAACTGTTTTTT
J: TRBJ1-2; V: TRBV5-4; D: TRBD1; CDR3: CASSRTGDYGYTF; DNA: TGTGCCAGCAGCAGGACAGGGGACTATGGCTACACCTTC
J: TRBJ1-1; V: TRBV12-1; D: NA; CDR3: CASSSYRGGNTEAFF; DNA: TGTGCCAGCAGCTCATACAGGGGTGGGAACACTGAAGCTTTCTTT
J: TRBJ1-4; V: TRBV19; D: NA; CDR3: CASSGTGTFGEKLFF; DNA: TGTGCCAGTAGTGGGACCGGGACATTCGGTGAAAAACTGTTTTTT
J: TRBJ1-1; V: TRBV19; D: TRBD1; CDR3: CASSILQGIYTEAFF; DNA: TGTGCCAGTAGTATCCTACAGGGGATATACACTGAAGCTTTCTTT
J: TRBJ1-4; V: TRBV11-2; D: NA; CDR3: CASSLDLEEKLFF; DNA: TGTGCCAGCAGCTTAGATCTAGAAGAAAAACTGTTTTTT
J: TRBJ2-6; V: TRBV9; D: NA; CDR3: CASSALYRSSGANVLTF; DNA: TGTGCCAGCAGCGCGCTTTACAGGTCCTCTGGGGCCAACGTCCTGACTTTC
J: TRBJ2-7; V: TRBV28; D: TRBD2; CDR3: CASSLSGVPYEQYF; DNA: TGTGCCAGCAGTCTTAGCGGGGTCCCCTACGAGCAGTACTTC
J: TRBJ2-5; V: TRBV5-1; D: NA; CDR3: CASTVGGPQETQYF; DNA: TGCGCCAGCACCGTGGGGGGACCACAAGAGACCCAGTACTTC
J: TRBJ2-3; V: TRBV14; D: TRBD1; CDR3: CASSQDNGTGPSDTQYF; DNA: TGTGCCAGCAGCCAAGATAATGGGACAGGCCCCTCAGATACGCAGTATTTT
J: TRBJ1-5; V: TRBV7-2; D: NA; CDR3: CATRAGLNQPQHF; DNA: TGTGCCACCAGGGCGGGACTCAATCAGCCCCAGCATTTT
J: TRBJ1-2; V: TRBV2; D: NA; CDR3: CASIQRGYGYTF; DNA: TGTGCCAGTATACAAAGGGGCTATGGCTACACCTTC
J: TRBJ2-1; V: TRBV5-6; D: NA; CDR3: CASSLLGSSYNEQFF; DNA: TGTGCCAGCAGCTTACTAGGCAGCTCCTACAATGAGCAGTTCTTC
J: TRBJ2-5; V: TRBV5-4; D: TRBD1; CDR3: CASSLGQGLSETQYF; DNA: TGTGCCAGCAGCTTGGGACAGGGTCTGAGCGAGACCCAGTACTTC
J: TRBJ1-2; V: TRBV6-5; D: NA; CDR3: CASSLTDGDYGYTF; DNA: TGTGCCAGCAGTCTGACAGATGGAGACTATGGCTACACCTTC
J: TRBJ2-1; V: TRBV7-7; D: TRBD1; CDR3: CASSSGTGSYNEQFF; DNA: TGTGCTAGCAGCTCCGGGACAGGGTCCTACAATGAGCAGTTCTTC
J: TRBJ2-7; V: TRBV9; D: NA; CDR3: CASSVGAPSTYEQYF; DNA: TGTGCCAGCAGCGTAGGGGCCCCGTCTACCTACGAGCAGTACTTC
J: TRBJ1-1; V: TRBV2; D: NA; CDR3: CASTSEAFF; DNA: TGTGCCAGCACCTCTGAAGCTTTCTTT
J: TRBJ1-2; V: TRBV6-6; D: NA; CDR3: CASSRDRSYGYTF; DNA: TGTGCCAGCAGTCGAGACAGAAGCTATGGCTACACCTTC
J: TRBJ2-7; V: TRBV7-2; D: NA; CDR3: CASSLEVGVPHEQYF; DNA: TGTGCCAGCAGCCTAGAGGTGGGAGTACCCCACGAGCAGTACTTC
J: TRBJ2-6; V: TRBV30; D: TRBD1; CDR3: CAWGTGDSGANVLTF; DNA: TGTGCCTGGGGGACAGGTGACTCTGGGGCCAACGTCCTGACTTTC
J: TRBJ1-5; V: TRBV30; D: TRBD1; CDR3: CAWERQGMTSNQPQHF; DNA: TGTGCCTGGGAACGACAGGGGATGACGAGCAATCAGCCCCAGCATTTT
J: TRBJ2-7; V: TRBV5-1; D: TRBD1; CDR3: CASSPSGTVSYEQYF; DNA: TGCGCCAGCAGCCCCTCCGGGACAGTTTCCTACGAGCAGTACTTC
J: TRBJ1-5; V: TRBV7-9; D: NA; CDR3: CASSLGGGAPQHF; DNA: TGTGCCAGCAGCTTAGGGGGAGGGGCGCCCCAGCATTTT
J: TRBJ2-5; V: TRBV11-1; D: NA; CDR3: CASSLTVEETQYF; DNA: TGTGCCAGCAGCTTAACAGTCGAGGAGACCCAGTACTTC
J: TRBJ2-1; V: TRBV6-5; D: TRBD1; CDR3: CASSQGQNNEQLF; DNA: TGTGCCAGCAGTCAGGGACAGAACAATGAGCAGCTCTTC
J: TRBJ2-5; V: TRBV4-3; D: NA; CDR3: CASSLSYTQETQYF; DNA: TGCGCCAGCAGCCTGAGCTATACCCAAGAGACCCAGTACTTC
J: TRBJ2-1; V: TRBV6-5; D: TRBD1; CDR3: CASSLRGGFDNEQFF; DNA: TGTGCCAGCAGTTTAAGAGGGGGCTTCGACAATGAGCAGTTCTTC
J: TRBJ2-3; V: TRBV10-3; D: NA; CDR3: CATASVTDTQYF; DNA: TGTGCCACCGCATCAGTTACAGATACGCAGTATTTT